One sample yielded the 31 T cell receptor beta chains listed below, sequenced in a study of control samples from healthy donors and cancer patients. This table comes from immunoSEQ multiplex PCR, and its TCRdb copy is limited to in-frame clones, with some not included. The repertoire has 60,000 to 65,000 clones, 85% of them found once; the top ten carry roughly 5.1%. Material: blood. These receptors all stem from a man in his forties in good health.

As to this clone: One junction end does not reproduce the germline sequence, and a read error may be involved. This chain uses TRBV7-9 with TRBJ1-2; no firm D call. CDR3 size: 11 residues. The germline gives CDR1 SEHNR, CDR2 FQNEAQ (reference sequence). The CDR3 nucleotides read TGTGCCAGCAGCTCCATGGGGTTTGTTGTCTTC. Encoded protein: CASSSMGFVVF.

The chain is built from TRBV19 and TRBJ2-5; a weak D match, TRBD2 (6 bases). Between the trimmed V and J ends, which lost 5 bases and 5 bases, there was a span of 15 bases. Per the germline V gene, CDR1 is LNHDA and CDR2 is SQIVND (reference sequence). CDR3 size: 14 residues. The CDR3 is CASSPLGGSETQYF. The CDR3 nucleotides are TGTGCCAGTAGTCCTCTGGGGGGTTCGGAGACCCAGTACTTC.

J is TRBJ1-2 and V is TRBV30; D perhaps matches TRBD1 (6 bases). V was pared by 0 bases and J by 3 bases, with 23 bases between. CDR1 and CDR2 from the germline V gene are GTSNPN and SVGIG (reference sequence). This CDR3 has 18 amino acids. CDR3: CAWSVPFGRQGRYYGYTF. In DNA form, the CDR3 reads TGTGCCTGGAGTGTACCTTTTGGGCGGCAGGGGCGGTACTATGGCTACACCTTC.

This sequence joins TRBV18 and TRBJ2-1; D is tentatively TRBD1 or TRBD2 (6 bases each). Germline-derived CDR1 and CDR2 are KGHSH and LQKENI. With 2 bases removed from V and 6 bases from J, the gap between germline ends came to 17 bases. This CDR3 has 16 residues. DNA of the CDR3: TGTGCCAGCTCACCAAGGATCGGGGGCGAGTTCAATGAGCAGTTCTTC. This gives the protein CASSPRIGGEFNEQFF.

The chain is built from TRBV15 and TRBJ2-7; tentatively, D is TRBD1 (6 bases). The germline V gene has CDR1 LNHNV and CDR2 YYDKDF (reference sequence). V gave up 0 bases and J gave up 2 bases, with 8 bases separating them. The CDR3 covers 14 residues. The CDR3 DNA sequence: TGTGCCACCAGCAGAGACCAGGGGCCCTACGAGCAGTACTTC. Protein: CATSRDQGPYEQYF.

This chain connects TRBV5-6 to TRBJ1-2; 8 nucleotides match TRBD1. Germline CDR1 SGHDT, CDR2 YYEEEE. The CDR3 contains 15 residues. Losses at the gene ends were 3 bases for V and 1 base for J; bases not matched to a gene: 5. CDR3 amino acids: CASSSGTGDNYGYTF. In nucleotides, the CDR3 is TGTGCCAGCAGCTCGGGGACAGGAGATAACTATGGCTACACCTTC.

The chain has TRBV9 and TRBJ2-2, with D possibly matching TRBD2 (6 bases). This CDR3 comprises 14 residues. CDR1 is SGDLS and CDR2 is YYNGEE in the germline V gene. Trimming pared 0 bases from V and 6 bases from J, leaving 9 bases between. The CDR3 here is CASSVAAGPGELFF. The CDR3 bases are TGTGCCAGCAGCGTAGCGGCGGGGCCCGGGGAGCTGTTTTTT.

The V and J genes are TRBV12-3 or TRBV12-4 and TRBJ1-1; no clear D gene. The ends were cut back, 3 bases at V and 1 base at J, with 6 bases in the middle. The CDR3 loop spans 13 amino acids. The CDR3 DNA reads as TGTGCCAGCAGTTTGTTCGAGAACACTGAAGCTTTCTTT. This sequence encodes CASSLFENTEAFF.

The genes are TRBV2 and TRBJ1-1, with 7 bases that match TRBD1. V lost 7 bases, J lost 6 bases, and 2 bases stayed unmatched. Germline values: CDR1 SNHLY, CDR2 FYNNEI. The CDR3 contains 11 residues. The CDR3: CASTRGPEAFF. The DNA for the CDR3 is TGTGCCAGCACTAGGGGGCCTGAAGCTTTCTTT.

The chain couples TRBV7-9 to TRBJ1-2; D not certain. The CDR3 totals 14 residues. Trimming removed 2 bases from V and 4 bases from J, with 11 bases in between. Per germline, CDR1 SEHNR and CDR2 FQNEAQ (reference sequence). CDR3 protein: CASSLSPGIYGYTF. The CDR3 DNA reads as TGTGCCAGCAGCTTATCCCCCGGGATCTATGGCTACACCTTC.

This clone was seen a handful of times. The chain couples TRBV7-2 to TRBJ2-5; D unresolved. The CDR3 has 17 amino acids. The germline gives CDR1 SGHTA, CDR2 FQGNSA. The V and J ends lost 1 base and 2 bases respectively, with 17 bases between them. CDR3 region: CASSLGWLNISQETQYF. CDR3 nucleotides: TGTGCCAGCAGCTTAGGATGGCTTAATATTTCTCAAGAGACCCAGTACTTC.

V gene TRBV27 combines with J gene TRBJ2-5; D is undetermined. The V end lost 6 bases, the J end lost 2 bases, and 7 bases lay between the germline ends. The CDR3 is 12 amino acids. Germline assignment: CDR1 MNHEY and CDR2 SMNVEV (reference sequence). CDR3: CASRNRQETQYF. The CDR3 nucleotides are TGTGCCAGCAGGAACAGACAAGAGACCCAGTACTTC.

The V call is TRBV10-3, the J call TRBJ2-7; 9 bases agree with TRBD1. V shed 3 bases and J 6 bases; nucleotides not matched to a gene: 9. The germline CDR1 and CDR2 sequences are ENHRY and SYGVKD. The CDR3 contains 15 residues. CDR3 sequence reads: CAISDGGQGIFEQYF. The CDR3 DNA reads TGTGCCATCAGTGATGGGGGACAGGGAATTTTCGAGCAGTACTTC.

V usage is TRBV7-2 and J usage is TRBJ2-5, with a tentative D call TRBD1 (5 bases). CDR3 length equals 15 residues. CDR1 and CDR2 (germline): SGHTA, FQGNSA. Trimming removed 5 bases from V and 3 bases from J, with 16 bases in between. The CDR3 DNA sequence: TGTGCCAGCAGCCAACCTCAGGGTTCAGAAGAGACCCAGTACTTC. Protein sequence: CASSQPQGSEETQYF.

The genes are TRBV2 and TRBJ1-5; D gene uncertain. Germline values: CDR1 SNHLY, CDR2 FYNNEI. The CDR3 consists of 14 residues. Trimming cost V 7 bases and J 2 bases, with 12 bases left between them. The CDR3 nucleotides are TGTGCCAGCACCCTGGAGTCCGGCAATCAGCCCCAGCATTTT. Translating gives CASTLESGNQPQHF.

The chain couples TRBV11-3 to TRBJ2-1, with 14 positions matching TRBD2. CDR3 size: 15 residues. With V trimmed by 5 bases and J by 10 bases, 7 bases remained unmatched. Germline CDR1 is SGHNT and CDR2 is YENEEA. The CDR3 spells CASSLTSGGAKEQFF. The CDR3 DNA sequence: TGTGCCAGCAGCCTGACTAGCGGGGGGGCCAAAGAGCAGTTCTTC.

The J gene is TRBJ1-4, the V gene TRBV19, with unresolved D. Germline lookup yields CDR1 LNHDA and CDR2 SQIVND (reference sequence). This CDR3 has 15 residues. Trimming took 5 bases from V and 0 from J, leaving 10 bases between them. Here the CDR3 DNA reads TGTGCCAGTAGTGCAGGACGGACAACTAATGAAAAACTGTTTTTT. The encoded protein is CASSAGRTTNEKLFF.

V and J are TRBV15 and TRBJ2-1; 7 bases are a match to TRBD1. The germline gives CDR1 LNHNV, CDR2 YYDKDF (reference sequence). This CDR3 is built from 15 residues. Trimming removed 0 bases from V and 3 bases from J; junction bases left unmatched: 2. Here the CDR3 DNA reads TGTGCCACCAGCAGAGAAACAGGGGACTACAATGAGCAGTTCTTC. As protein: CATSRETGDYNEQFF.

This clone was counted between two and nine times. The genes are TRBV9 and TRBJ1-1, with D unclear. The CDR3 runs 13 residues. V lost 0 bases and J lost 1, with 4 bases in between. Looked up from germline, CDR1 is SGDLS and CDR2 is YYNGEE. CDR3 sequence reads: CASSVESNTEAFF. CDR3 coding DNA: TGTGCCAGCAGCGTAGAATCGAACACTGAAGCTTTCTTT. Supplemented by reference TRBV9 and TRBJ1-1, the full variable domain reads DSGVTQTPKHLITATGQRVTLRCSPRSGDLSVYWYQQSLDQGLQFLIQYYNGEERAKGNILERFSAQQFPDLHSELNLSSLELGDSALYFCASSVESNTEAFFGQGTRLTVV.

The chain employs TRBV7-3 and TRBJ1-1, with 7 bases lining up with TRBD1. The CDR3 has 15 amino acids. CDR1 is SGHTA and CDR2 is FQGTGA in the germline V gene. V was pared by 6 bases and J by 1 base, with 8 bases of the junction left unmatched. The CDR3 DNA reads TGTGCCAGCAGTTTTAACAGGGGTCCGAACACTGAAGCTTTCTTT. Translating it yields CASSFNRGPNTEAFF.

The chain uses TRBV4-3 and TRBJ2-3; D may be TRBD1 (5 bases). CDR3 length: 18 residues. V was shortened by 0 bases and J by 0 bases, with 16 bases between the two germline ends. Germline loops: CDR1 LGHNA, CDR2 YSLEER. The CDR3 DNA is TGCGCCAGCAGCCAAGATCGTTCCGGACATCCAAGCACAGATACGCAGTATTTT. It translates to CASSQDRSGHPSTDTQYF.

This clone has a count of ten or more. The rearrangement links TRBV2 to TRBJ2-1; D call uncertain. Germline V gene sequence: CDR1 SNHLY, CDR2 FYNNEI. Trimming pared 8 bases from V and 0 bases from J, leaving 5 bases between. The CDR3 has 12 residues. For the CDR3, the DNA is TGTGCCAGCCAGCCCTCCTACAATGAGCAGTTCTTC. Translated: CASQPSYNEQFF.

This sequence joins TRBV18 and TRBJ1-4, with 10 bases identical to TRBD1. Germline V gene sequence: CDR1 KGHSH, CDR2 LQKENI. Unmatched junction bases numbered 1, after V lost 6 bases and J lost 0 bases. CDR3 size: 15 residues. CDR3 protein: CASSGQGTTNEKLFF. The CDR3 coding sequence is TGTGCCAGCTCGGGACAGGGGACAACTAATGAAAAACTGTTTTTT.

This clone appeared a few times. At the DNA level, this CDR3 is encoded by other sequences in the same sample as well. The genes are TRBV5-1 and TRBJ2-2; either TRBD1 or TRBD2 may fit D (5 bases each). The V and J ends lost 1 base and 6 bases respectively, with 10 bases between them. Germline values: CDR1 SGHRS, CDR2 YFSETQ. This CDR3 is 14 amino acids long. CDR3 residues: CASSLHWGSGELFF. CDR3 sequence (DNA): TGCGCCAGCAGCTTGCACTGGGGGTCCGGGGAGCTGTTTTTT.

The CDR3 region is CAWNRDQLYF. The CDR3 DNA sequence: TGTGCCTGGAATCGGGACCAGCTGTACTTC. The chain is built from TRBV30 and TRBJ2-7, with D perhaps assigned TRBD1 or TRBD2 (5 bases each). The CDR3 contains 10 residues. V was pared by 4 bases and J by 12 bases, with 13 bases between. The germline V gene has CDR1 GTSNPN and CDR2 SVGIG (reference sequence).

The J gene is TRBJ1-1, the V gene TRBV7-9; unclear D gene. Trimming left V 5 bases short and J 1 base short, with 8 bases between. In germline, CDR1 is SEHNR, CDR2 FQNEAQ (reference sequence). This CDR3 is 13 amino acids long. The CDR3 region has the DNA TGTGCCAGCAGCATGGACGGGAACACTGAAGCTTTCTTT. Its protein product is CASSMDGNTEAFF. Looking up the rest from reference TRBV7-9 and TRBJ1-1 gives the full variable domain: DTGVSQNPRHKITKRGQNVTFRCDPISEHNRLYWYRQTLGQGPEFLTYFQNEAQLEKSRLLSDRFSAERPKGSFSTLEIQRTEQGDSAMYLCASSMDGNTEAFFGQGTRLTVV.

Only a few counts were recorded for this clone. The rearrangement links TRBV6-4 to TRBJ2-1, with 14 bases matching TRBD2. After removal of 2 bases from V and 6 bases from J, the junction contained 3 bases not matched to a gene. The CDR3 runs to 16 residues. The germline CDR1 and CDR2 sequences are MRHNA and SNTAGT. This CDR3 reads CASSDQGTSGSNEQFF. CDR3 in DNA: TGTGCCAGCAGTGACCAAGGGACTAGCGGGAGCAATGAGCAGTTCTTC.

The V and J genes are TRBV5-1 and TRBJ2-3, with TRBD2 matching over 9 bases. Germline V gives CDR1 SGHRS, CDR2 YFSETQ. V shed 4 bases and J 2 bases; nucleotides not matched to a gene: 17. The CDR3 length is 19 residues. DNA of the CDR3: TGCGCCAGCAGCGGGGCGGGGGGGCGTCGAGTAGGGCACACAGATACGCAGTATTTT. Protein: CASSGAGGRRVGHTDTQYF.

This chain links TRBV3-1 (or the pseudogene TRBV3-2) with TRBJ2-1, with 7 positions matching TRBD2. Germline V gives CDR1 LGHDT, CDR2 YNNKEL (reference sequence). CDR3 length equals 15 residues. V gave up 1 base and J gave up 4 bases; unmatched junction bases: 4. CDR3 sequence reads: CASSQVASGYNEQFF. CDR3 DNA: TGTGCCAGCAGCCAAGTGGCTAGCGGTTACAATGAGCAGTTCTTC.

This clone was seen a handful of times. The V call is TRBV27, the J call TRBJ1-5, with D possibly matching TRBD1 (6 bases). The V end lost 6 bases, the J end lost 5 bases, and 17 bases lay between the germline ends. The CDR3 contains 15 residues. CDR1 is MNHEY and CDR2 is SMNVEV in the germline V gene (reference sequence). The CDR3 spells CASRGIQGRDQPQHF. The CDR3 nucleotides read TGTGCCAGCAGGGGAATACAGGGAAGGGATCAGCCCCAGCATTTT.

The V gene is TRBV15, the J gene TRBJ1-5; TRBD1 might be the D (5 bases). V was shortened by 3 bases and J by 4 bases, with 28 bases between the two germline ends. Germline-derived CDR1 and CDR2 are LNHNV and YYDKDF (reference sequence). This CDR3 is 20 amino acids long. CDR3 sequence: CATSSRDGHTLLNDNQPQHF. The CDR3 DNA sequence: TGTGCCACCAGCAGTCGGGACGGACATACACTGCTGAACGATAATCAGCCCCAGCATTTT.